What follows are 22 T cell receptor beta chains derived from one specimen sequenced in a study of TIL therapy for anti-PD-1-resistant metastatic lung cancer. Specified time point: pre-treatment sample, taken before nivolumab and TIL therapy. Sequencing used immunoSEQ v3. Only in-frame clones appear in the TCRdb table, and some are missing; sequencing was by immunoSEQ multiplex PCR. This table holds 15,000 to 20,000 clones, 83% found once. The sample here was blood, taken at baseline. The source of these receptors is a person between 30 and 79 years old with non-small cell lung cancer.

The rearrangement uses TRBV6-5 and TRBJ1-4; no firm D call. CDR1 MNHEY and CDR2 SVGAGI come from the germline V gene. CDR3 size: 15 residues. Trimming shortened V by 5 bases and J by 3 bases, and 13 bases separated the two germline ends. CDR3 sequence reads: CASSPRPNPNEKLFF. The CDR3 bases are TGTGCCAGCAGTCCCCGGCCGAATCCTAATGAAAAACTGTTTTTT.

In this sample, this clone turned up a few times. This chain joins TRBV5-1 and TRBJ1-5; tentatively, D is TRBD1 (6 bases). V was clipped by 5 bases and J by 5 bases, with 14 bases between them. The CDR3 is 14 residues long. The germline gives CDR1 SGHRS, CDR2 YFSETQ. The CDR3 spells CASRRQGLDQPQHF. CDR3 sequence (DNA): TGCGCCAGCAGGCGGCAGGGGTTGGATCAGCCCCAGCATTTT. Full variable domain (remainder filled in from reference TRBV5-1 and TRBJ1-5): KAGVTQTPRYLIKTRGQQVTLSCSPISGHRSVSWYQQTPGQGLQFLFEYFSETQRNKGNFPGRFSGRQFSNSRSEMNVSTLELGDSALYLCASRRQGLDQPQHFGDGTRLSIL.

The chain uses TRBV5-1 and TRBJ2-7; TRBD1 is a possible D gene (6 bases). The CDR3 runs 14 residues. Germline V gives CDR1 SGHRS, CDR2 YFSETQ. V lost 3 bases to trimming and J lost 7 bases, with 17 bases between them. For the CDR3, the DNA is TGCGCCAGCAGCTCCGGACAGACAAGGTGGGAGCAGTACTTC. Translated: CASSSGQTRWEQYF.

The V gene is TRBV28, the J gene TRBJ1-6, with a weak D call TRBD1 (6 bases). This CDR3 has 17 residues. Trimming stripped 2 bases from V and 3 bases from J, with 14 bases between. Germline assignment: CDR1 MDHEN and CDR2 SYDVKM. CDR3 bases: TGTGCCAGCAGTTTAAGGGGGGAACCCCTCTATAATTCACCCCTCCACTTT. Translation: CASSLRGEPLYNSPLHF.

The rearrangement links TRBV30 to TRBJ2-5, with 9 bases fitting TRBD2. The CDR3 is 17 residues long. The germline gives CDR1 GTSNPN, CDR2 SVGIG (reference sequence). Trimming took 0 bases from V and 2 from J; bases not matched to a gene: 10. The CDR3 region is CAWSVPWAGGRQETQYF. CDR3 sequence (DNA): TGTGCCTGGAGTGTTCCCTGGGCGGGGGGGCGACAAGAGACCCAGTACTTC.

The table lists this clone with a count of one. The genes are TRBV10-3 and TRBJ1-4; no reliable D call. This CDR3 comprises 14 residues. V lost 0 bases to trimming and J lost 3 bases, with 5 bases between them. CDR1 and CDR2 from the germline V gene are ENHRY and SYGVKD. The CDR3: CAISESASNEKLFF. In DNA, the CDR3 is TGTGCCATCAGTGAGTCGGCGTCTAATGAAAAACTGTTTTTT.

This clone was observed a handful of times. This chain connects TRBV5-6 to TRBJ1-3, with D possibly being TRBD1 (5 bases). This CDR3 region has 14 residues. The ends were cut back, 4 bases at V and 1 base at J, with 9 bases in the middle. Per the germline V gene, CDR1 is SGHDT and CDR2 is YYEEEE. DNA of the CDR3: TGTGCCAGCAGCCCTCGGGGGTCTGGAAACACCATATATTTT. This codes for CASSPRGSGNTIYF.

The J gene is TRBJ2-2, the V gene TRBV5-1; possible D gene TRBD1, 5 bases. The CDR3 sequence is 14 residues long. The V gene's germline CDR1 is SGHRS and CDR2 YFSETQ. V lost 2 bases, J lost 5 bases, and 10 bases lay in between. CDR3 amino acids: CASSFMTDTGELFF. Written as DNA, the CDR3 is TGCGCCAGCAGCTTTATGACAGATACCGGGGAGCTGTTTTTT.

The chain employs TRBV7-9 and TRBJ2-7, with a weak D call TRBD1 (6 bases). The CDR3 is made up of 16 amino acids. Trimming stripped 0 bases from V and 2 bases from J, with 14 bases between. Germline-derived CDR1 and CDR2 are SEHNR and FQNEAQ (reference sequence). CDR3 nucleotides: TGTGCCAGCAGCTTAGCCTCCGGGACAAGAACCTACGAGCAGTACTTC. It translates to CASSLASGTRTYEQYF.

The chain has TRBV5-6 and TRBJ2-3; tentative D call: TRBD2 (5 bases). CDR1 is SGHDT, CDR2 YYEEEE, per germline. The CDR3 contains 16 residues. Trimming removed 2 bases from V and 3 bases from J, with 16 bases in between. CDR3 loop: CASSLLERARTDTQYF. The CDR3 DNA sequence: TGTGCCAGCAGCTTACTGGAGAGGGCTAGGACAGATACGCAGTATTTT.

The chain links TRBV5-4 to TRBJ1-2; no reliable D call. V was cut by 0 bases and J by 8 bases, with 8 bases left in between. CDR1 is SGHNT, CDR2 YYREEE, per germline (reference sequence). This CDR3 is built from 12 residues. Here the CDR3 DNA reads TGTGCCAGCAGCTTGGGGGGTTTGGGCTACACCTTC. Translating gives CASSLGGLGYTF.

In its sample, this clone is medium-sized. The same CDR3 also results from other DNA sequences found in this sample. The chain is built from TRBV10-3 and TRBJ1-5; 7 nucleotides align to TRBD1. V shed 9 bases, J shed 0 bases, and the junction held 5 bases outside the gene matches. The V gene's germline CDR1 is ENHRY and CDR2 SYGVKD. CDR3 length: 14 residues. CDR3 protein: CAIGTGDSNQPQHF. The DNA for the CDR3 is TGTGCCATTGGCACAGGGGATAGCAATCAGCCCCAGCATTTT.

The CDR3 coding sequence is TGTGCCAGCTCACCGAAGTCAGGGGCGGCAACTGAAGCTTTCTTT. It translates to CASSPKSGAATEAFF. J is TRBJ1-1 and V is TRBV18, with a possible D match to TRBD1 (6 bases). V was pared by 3 bases and J by 5 bases, with 16 bases between. This CDR3 has 15 amino acids. The germline V gene encodes CDR1 KGHSH and CDR2 LQKENI.

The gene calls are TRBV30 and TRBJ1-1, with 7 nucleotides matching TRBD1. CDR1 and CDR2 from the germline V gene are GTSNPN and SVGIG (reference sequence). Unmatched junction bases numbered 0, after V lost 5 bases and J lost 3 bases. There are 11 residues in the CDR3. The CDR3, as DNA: TGTGCCTGGGACAGGGACACTGAAGCTTTCTTT. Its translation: CAWDRDTEAFF.

The CDR3 sequence is CASSSNRDSYEQYF. In nucleotides, the CDR3 is TGTGCCAGCTCCTCTAACAGGGACTCCTACGAGCAGTACTTC. The chain carries TRBV28 and TRBJ2-7; D perhaps matches TRBD1 (6 bases). Trimming stripped 8 bases from V and 0 bases from J, with 14 bases between. The CDR3 contains 14 residues. Looked up from germline, CDR1 is MDHEN and CDR2 is SYDVKM.

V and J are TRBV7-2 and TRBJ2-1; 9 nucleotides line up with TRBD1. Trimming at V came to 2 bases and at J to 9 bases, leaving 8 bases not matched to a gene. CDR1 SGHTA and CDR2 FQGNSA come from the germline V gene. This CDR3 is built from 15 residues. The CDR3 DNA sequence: TGTGCCAGCAGCTTAACACAGGGGGCGATAGGTGAGCAGTTCTTC. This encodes CASSLTQGAIGEQFF.

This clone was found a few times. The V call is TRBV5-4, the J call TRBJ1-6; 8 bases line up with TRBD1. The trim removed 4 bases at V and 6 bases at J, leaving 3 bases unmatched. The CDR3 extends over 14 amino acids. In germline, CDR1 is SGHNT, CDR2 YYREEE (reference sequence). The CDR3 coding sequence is TGTGCCAGCAGCCAGGACAGGGCTAATTCACCCCTCCACTTT. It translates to CASSQDRANSPLHF.

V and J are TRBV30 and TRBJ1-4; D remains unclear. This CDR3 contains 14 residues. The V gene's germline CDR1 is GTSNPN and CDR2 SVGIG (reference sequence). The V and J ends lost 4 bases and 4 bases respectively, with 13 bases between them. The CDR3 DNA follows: TGTGCCTGGAAGTTTGTGGGGTTTAATGAAAAACTGTTTTTT. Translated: CAWKFVGFNEKLFF. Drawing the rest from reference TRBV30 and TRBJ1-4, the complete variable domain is SQTIHQWPATLVQPVGSPLSLECTVEGTSNPNLYWYRQAAGRGLQLLFYSVGIGQISSEVPQNLSASRPQDRQFILSSKKLLLSDSGFYLCAWKFVGFNEKLFFGSGTQLSVL.

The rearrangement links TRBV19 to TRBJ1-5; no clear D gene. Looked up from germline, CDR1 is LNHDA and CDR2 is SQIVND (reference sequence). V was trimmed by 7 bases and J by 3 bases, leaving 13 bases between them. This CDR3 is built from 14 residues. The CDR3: CASMGWAINQPQHF. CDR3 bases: TGTGCCAGTATGGGGTGGGCCATCAATCAGCCCCAGCATTTT.

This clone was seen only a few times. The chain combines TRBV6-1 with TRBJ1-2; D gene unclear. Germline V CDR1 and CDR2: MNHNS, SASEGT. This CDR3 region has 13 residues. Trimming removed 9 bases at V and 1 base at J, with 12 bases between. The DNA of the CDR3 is TGTGCCAGTCTAAATCAAGTTAACTATGGCTACACCTTC. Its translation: CASLNQVNYGYTF.

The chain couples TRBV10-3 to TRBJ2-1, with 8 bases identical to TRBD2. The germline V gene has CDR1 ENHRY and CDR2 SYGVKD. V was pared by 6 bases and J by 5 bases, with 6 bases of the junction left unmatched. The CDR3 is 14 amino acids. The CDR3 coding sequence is TGTGCCATCAGCCAGACTAGCGATAACAATGAGCAGTTCTTC. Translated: CAISQTSDNNEQFF.

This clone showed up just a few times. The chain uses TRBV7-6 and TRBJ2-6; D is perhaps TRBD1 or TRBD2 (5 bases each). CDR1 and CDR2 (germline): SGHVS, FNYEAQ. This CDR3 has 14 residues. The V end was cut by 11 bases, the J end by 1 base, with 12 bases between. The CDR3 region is CALAQGSGANVLTF. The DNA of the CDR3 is TGTGCCCTAGCCCAGGGTTCTGGGGCCAACGTCCTGACTTTC. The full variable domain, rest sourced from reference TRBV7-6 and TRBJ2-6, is GAGVSQSPRYKVTKRGQDVALRCDPISGHVSLYWYRQALGQGPEFLTYFNYEAQQDKSGLPNDRFSAERPEGSISTLTIQRTEQRDSAMYRCALAQGSGANVLTFGAGSRLTVL.